The sequence of this T cell receptor (beta chain) was determined in a study of beta chain features in type 1 diabetes. The CDR3 loop spans 13 amino acids. The ends were cut back, 4 bases at V and 7 bases at J, with 14 bases in the middle. CDR1 is SGHNT, CDR2 YYREEE, per germline (reference sequence). Study-level points and caveats: Type 1 diabetes patients showed fewer insertions and more deletions at VDJ junctions.

Many counts were recorded for this clone. Its antigen is undetermined. What was sequenced were expressed TCRB transcripts, since all of the isolated RNA had been reverse transcribed. Average reads for naive, central memory and regulatory T cell samples were roughly 3.4 million. Measured with immunoSEQ multiplex PCR; TCRdb has only the in-frame clones, and not every one. The sample lists 300,000 to 350,000 clones, 8% occurring once. Every sorted population was more than 98% pure. The clonotype was recovered from a woman between 18 and 30 years old in good health. The chain has TRBV5-4 and TRBJ1-2; D unresolved. The specimen was central memory CD4+ T cells from blood. This chain's CDR3 is CASSDGSIRGYTF. The CDR3 DNA is TGTGCCAGCAGCGACGGGTCCATACGTGGCTACACCTTC.